A selection of T cell receptor beta chains follows, all from one sample in a study of CD8 T cells in Susac syndrome. TCRdb analysed the immunoSEQ multiplex PCR reads with MiXCR anew, one entry per CDR3 protein. The data show about 180,000 distinct CDR3 sequences, just under 95% seen once. Material: CD4+ T cells from PBMCs. The receptors were sampled from a human donor with Susac syndrome. The CDR3 runs from the conserved cysteine through the conserved F or W.

length	J	V	CDR3
14	TRBJ1-2	TRBV27	CASSLSAGGDGYTF
14	TRBJ2-3	TRBV13	CASSIHTYTDTQYF
15	TRBJ1-1	TRBV7-9	CASSPTGGLNTEAFF
10	TRBJ2-1	TRBV28	CASGNNEQFF
13	TRBJ1-3	TRBV7-9	CASSLVGENTIYF
12	TRBJ2-2	TRBV15	CATSREAGELFF
12	TRBJ1-1	TRBV28	CATQTPGTEAFF
14	TRBJ1-1	TRBV5-1	CASSSGQPNTEAFF
14	TRBJ2-5	TRBV5-4	CASRSDRVQETQYF
14	TRBJ1-5	TRBV30	CAWGQGNGNQPQHF
16	TRBJ1-5	TRBV28	CAISLRSWRGHQPQHF
14	TRBJ2-1	TRBV6-6	CASSYSPQPDGQFF
13	TRBJ2-2	TRBV9	CASSVDYTGELFF
14	TRBJ1-1	TRBV5-1	CASGRGTMNTEAFF
14	TRBJ2-7	TRBV5-6	CASSLLPKPYEQYF
14	TRBJ2-1	TRBV29-1	CVRGGGLGGGEQFF
15	TRBJ2-2	TRBV12-3/TRBV12-4	CASNLVNPNTGELFF
14	TRBJ2-7	TRBV7-2	CACRLAVSSYEQYF
14	TRBJ2-3	TRBV5-4	CASSSAGGRDTQYF
16	TRBJ1-1	TRBV13	CASSLSPRTANTEAFF
13	TRBJ2-7	TRBV2	CASTGDELYEQYF
14	TRBJ2-7	TRBV3-1	CASSRDAYSYEQYF
14	TRBJ2-5	TRBV20-1	CSARTQLSQETQYF
14	TRBJ1-1	TRBV5-4	CASSLAQQNTEAFF
18	TRBJ2-6	TRBV11-2	CASRAPGQGPSGANVLTF
12	-	TRBV9	CASSVEFGAQYF
15	TRBJ1-1	TRBV5-4	CASSPQSRPQTEAFF
14	TRBJ1-2	TRBV3-1	CASSQKEGNYGYTF
16	TRBJ2-5	TRBV5-8	CASSFYTGTGEETQYF
13	TRBJ1-5	TRBV19	CASSGESNQPQHF
16	TRBJ1-2	TRBV5-1	CASSLALGGGNYGYTF
14	TRBJ2-7	TRBV20-1	CSARDREGTYEQYF
19	TRBJ2-1	TRBV13	CASSLVTSGGTSSYNEQFF
12	TRBJ2-1	TRBV20-1	CSASDGYNEQFF
15	TRBJ2-1	TRBV25-1	CASSGAGGAYNEQFF
16	TRBJ2-7	TRBV3-1	CASSQDLPRGLDEQYF